A selection of T cell receptor beta chains follows, all from one sample in a study of cytomegalovirus exposure and HLA in healthy donors. Measured with immunoSEQ multiplex PCR; TCRdb has only the in-frame clones, and not every one. The sample lists more than 100,000 clones; more than 70% were seen once. The specimen sequenced was PBMCs. The receptors stem from a male donor in good health and CMV-seronegative. Each CDR3 is given without its conserved first and last residue. The order of the fields is D gene, J gene, V gene, CDR3 protein. A D gene is named only where the DNA matches it firmly.

TRBD1 TRBJ2-7 TRBV5-4 ASSLRTGSYEQY
TRBD1 TRBJ1-2 TRBV4-1 ASSQPGQYYGYT
TRBD1 TRBJ1-4 TRBV6-6 ASSWTGPIEKLF
. TRBJ2-7 TRBV30 AWSPNSYEQY
TRBD2 TRBJ2-2 TRBV5-1 ASMAGGSGELF
TRBD2 TRBJ2-1 TRBV7-2 ASSWTSGGGNEQF
TRBD1 TRBJ1-6 TRBV9 ASSPRTGVNSPLH
. TRBJ1-2 TRBV6-5 ASSYDARTRGGYT
TRBD1 TRBJ1-3 TRBV11-2 ASSHRDRRPGNTIY
. TRBJ1-5 TRBV6-5 ASSELPYQPQH
. TRBJ2-5 TRBV5-1 ASSLGHRGGWEETQY
. TRBJ2-3 TRBV9 ASSVAKSTDTQY
. TRBJ1-3 TRBV7-2 ASSPAYRDSGNTIY
. TRBJ1-5 TRBV5-4 ASSWDRRVQPQH
. TRBJ2-2 TRBV20-1 SAPRGGELF
. TRBJ1-1 TRBV7-2 ASSLEEYTEAF
TRBD1 TRBJ2-2 TRBV7-9 ASRTGTGNTGELF
. TRBJ2-1 TRBV21-1 ASSKQSNRASYNEQF
. TRBJ1-2 TRBV19 ASSLLQANYGYT
TRBD1 TRBJ2-2 TRBV4-3 ASSQEAGGHTGELF
TRBD1 TRBJ2-3 TRBV29-1 SVGVGQGATDTQY
TRBD2 TRBJ2-3 TRBV7-3 ASSRSLAGGTDTQY
. TRBJ1-4 TRBV10-2 ASSRNEKLF
TRBD2 TRBJ2-1 TRBV11-2 ASSLAGGHEQF
. TRBJ2-7 TRBV30 AWSVGSLGQNYEQY
TRBD1 TRBJ1-1 TRBV4-3 ASSQDPGQANTEAF
. TRBJ1-1 TRBV18 ASSRGGRNTEAF
. TRBJ2-7 TRBV7-9 SSSLGEGRLVYEQY
. TRBJ1-5 TRBV5-8 ASSLGTGKDQPQH
. TRBJ1-2 TRBV6-1 ASIPEGQGYGYT
TRBD1 TRBJ1-1 TRBV6-5 ATGTGNTEAF
TRBD1 TRBJ2-2 TRBV4-3 ASSPPPGQGAGELF
TRBD2 TRBJ2-5 TRBV6-6 ASSYRLAGGQETQY
. TRBJ1-3 TRBV7-2 ASSLAGQGGNTIY
. TRBJ1-6 TRBV6-5 ASSYGPPNSPLH
. TRBJ2-7 TRBV10-1 ASSESTGKNEQY
. TRBJ2-7 TRBV10-3 AISVTGVSYEQY
TRBD2 TRBJ2-7 TRBV4-3 ASSQDPSLAGGRSYEQY
. TRBJ1-4 TRBV2 ASSGRGGPNEKLF
. TRBJ1-6 TRBV7-2 ASSLAGYNSPLH
. TRBJ2-7 TRBV4-1 ASSPDRSYEQY
TRBD1 TRBJ1-1 TRBV19 ASSDRAETEAF
. TRBJ2-3 TRBV4-3 ASSQDSGTDTQY
. TRBJ2-1 TRBV7-2 ASSMRDREQF
. TRBJ2-3 TRBV7-8 ASSLSETTDTQY
. TRBJ2-5 TRBV7-2 ASSSPTGIETQY
. TRBJ1-4 TRBV4-3 ASSQDQTVNEKLF
TRBD1 TRBJ1-2 TRBV25-1 ASSEHQGAHYGYT
TRBD1 TRBJ1-5 TRBV19 ATSVSDRAGQPQH
TRBD1 TRBJ2-5 TRBV19 ASSRTGAQETQY
TRBD2 TRBJ2-1 TRBV6-5 ASSYSTSGVYNEQF
TRBD1 TRBJ2-2 TRBV5-1 ASSRTGAATGELF
. TRBJ1-5 TRBV9 ASSVEAGPYSNQPQH
. . TRBV6-1 ASSGKGTLYEQY
TRBD1 TRBJ2-5 TRBV5-8 ASSPGTGFQETQY
. TRBJ1-6 TRBV10-3 AISESSYSPLH
. TRBJ1-2 TRBV4-3 ASSHPSAGYGYT
TRBD1 TRBJ1-2 TRBV19 ATGTDDYGYT
. TRBJ2-1 TRBV7-9 ASRGNGLYNEQF
. TRBJ2-3 TRBV10-1 ASSENVQDTQY